This T cell receptor beta chain appears in the sequencing data of a study of stem cell transplantation in POMP-related autoinflammatory disease. Study-wide context: Defective thymoproteasomes were hypothesized to impair CD8+ T-cell positive selection. Before transplant, CD4+ T cells skewed naive and CD8+ proportions were low. Findings and limits, study-wide: A trend toward lower repertoire diversity and greater clonality appeared in every analyzed T-cell subset of PRAID patients. In PRAID patients, the number of distinct TRB V-J gene pairings was restricted.

This CDR3 has 17 residues. Per the germline V gene, CDR1 is MDHEN and CDR2 is SYDVKM. V lost 5 bases and J lost 3, with 19 bases in between. Profiling relied on immunoSEQ multiplex PCR, and the TCRdb table lists in-frame clones only, not all of them. The sample lists tens of thousands of clones; approximately 91% were seen once. On this clone: Its specificity is unknown.

This TCR derives from a human patient with POMP-related autoinflammation and immune dysregulation (PRAID). Some T cells may originate from the graft donor. This rearrangement joins TRBV28 to TRBJ2-2, with D possibly TRBD1 on 5 matching bases. Sequences were derived from CD4+ T cells from PBMCs, sampled after stem cell transplantation. In DNA form, the CDR3 reads TGTGCCAGCAGTCCTCGGGTCAGGGCTTATGACACCGGGGAGCTGTTTTTT. Its protein is CASSPRVRAYDTGELFF.